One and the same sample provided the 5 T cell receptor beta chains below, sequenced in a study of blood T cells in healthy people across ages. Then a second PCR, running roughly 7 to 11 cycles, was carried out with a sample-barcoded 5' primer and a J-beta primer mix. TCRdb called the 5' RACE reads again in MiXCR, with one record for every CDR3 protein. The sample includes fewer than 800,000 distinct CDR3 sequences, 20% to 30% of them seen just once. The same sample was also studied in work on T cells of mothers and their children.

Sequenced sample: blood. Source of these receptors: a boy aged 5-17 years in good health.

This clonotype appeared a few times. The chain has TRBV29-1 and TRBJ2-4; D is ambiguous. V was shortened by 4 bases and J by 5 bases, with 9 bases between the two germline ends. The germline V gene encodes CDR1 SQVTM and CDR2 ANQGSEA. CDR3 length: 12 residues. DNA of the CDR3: TGCAGCGTTGGATCGGGTGAAAACATTCAGTACTTC. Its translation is CSVGSGENIQYF.

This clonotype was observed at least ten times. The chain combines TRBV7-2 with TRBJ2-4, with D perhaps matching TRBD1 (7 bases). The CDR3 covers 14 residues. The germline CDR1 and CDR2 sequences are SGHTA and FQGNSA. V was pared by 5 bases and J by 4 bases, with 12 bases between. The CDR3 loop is CASSAEGAKNIQYF. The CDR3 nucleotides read TGTGCCAGCAGCGCGGAGGGGGCAAAAAACATTCAGTACTTC. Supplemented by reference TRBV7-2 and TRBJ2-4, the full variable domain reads GAGVSQSPSNKVTEKGKDVELRCDPISGHTALYWYRQSLGQGLEFLIYFQGNSAPDKSGLPSDRFSAERTGGSVSTLTIQRTQQEDSAVYLCASSAEGAKNIQYFGAGTRLSVL.

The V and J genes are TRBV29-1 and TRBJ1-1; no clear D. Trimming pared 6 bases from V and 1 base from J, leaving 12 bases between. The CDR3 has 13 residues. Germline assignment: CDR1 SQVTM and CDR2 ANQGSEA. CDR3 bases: TGCAGCGTGACCCAGGACGGGAACACTGAAGCTTTCTTT. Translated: CSVTQDGNTEAFF.

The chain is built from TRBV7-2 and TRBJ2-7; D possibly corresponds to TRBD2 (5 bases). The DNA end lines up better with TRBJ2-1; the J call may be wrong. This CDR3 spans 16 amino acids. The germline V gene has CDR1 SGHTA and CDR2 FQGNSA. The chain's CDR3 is CASSPRGSVSIGEQFF. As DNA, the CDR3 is TGTGCCAGCAGCCCCCGCGGGTCTGTTTCGATTGGTGAGCAGTTCTTC.

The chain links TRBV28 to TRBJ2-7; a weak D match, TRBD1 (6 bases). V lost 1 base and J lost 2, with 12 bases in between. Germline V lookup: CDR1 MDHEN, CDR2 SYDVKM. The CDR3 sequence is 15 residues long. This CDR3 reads CASSLYGGATYEQYF. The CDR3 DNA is TGTGCCAGCAGTTTATATGGGGGCGCGACCTACGAGCAGTACTTC.